One T cell receptor beta chain is described in this entry. Its antigen is currently unknown. V trimming: 6 bases; J trimming: 4 bases; junction bases outside the gene matches: 8. CDR3 length equals 16 residues. Looked up from germline, CDR1 is MDHEN and CDR2 is SYDVKM. Both 60 Vbeta primers and 13 Jbeta primers went into the PCR. Generated by immunoSEQ multiplex PCR, the TCRdb table keeps only in-frame clones and is missing some. Among some 130,000 clones, around 83% were seen once, and the ten largest hold about 7%. These data come from a study of cytomegalovirus exposure and HLA in healthy donors. Study-wide results and limits: Per published reports, the classifier diagnosed cytomegalovirus status with high specificity and sensitivity. Roughly uniform depth of sequencing across donors was assumed in presence/absence analyses. A later analysis, which compared TCR beta chains of equal frequency, found the HLA-associated ones more clonally expanded.

The chain uses TRBV28 and TRBJ2-1; 11 bases match TRBD2. The TCR was taken from a woman in her twenties or thirties in good health and CMV-seropositive. Material for sequencing was PBMCs. In nucleotides, the CDR3 is TGTGCCAGCAGAGCCGGGACTAGCGGAGGATACAATGAGCAGTTCTTC. It translates to CASRAGTSGGYNEQFF.